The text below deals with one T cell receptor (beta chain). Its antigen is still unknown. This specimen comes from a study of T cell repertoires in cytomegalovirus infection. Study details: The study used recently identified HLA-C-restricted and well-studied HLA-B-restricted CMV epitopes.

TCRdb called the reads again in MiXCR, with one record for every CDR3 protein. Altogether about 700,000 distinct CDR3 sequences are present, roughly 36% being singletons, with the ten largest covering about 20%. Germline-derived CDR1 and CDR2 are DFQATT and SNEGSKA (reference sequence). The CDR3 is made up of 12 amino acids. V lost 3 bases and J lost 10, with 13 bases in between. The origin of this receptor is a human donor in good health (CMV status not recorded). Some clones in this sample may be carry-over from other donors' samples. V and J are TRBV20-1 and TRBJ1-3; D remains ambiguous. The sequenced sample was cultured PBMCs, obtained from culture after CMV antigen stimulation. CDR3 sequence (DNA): TGCAGTGCTAGTTCCCGGACGGGGACCATATATTTT. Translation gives CSASSRTGTIYF.